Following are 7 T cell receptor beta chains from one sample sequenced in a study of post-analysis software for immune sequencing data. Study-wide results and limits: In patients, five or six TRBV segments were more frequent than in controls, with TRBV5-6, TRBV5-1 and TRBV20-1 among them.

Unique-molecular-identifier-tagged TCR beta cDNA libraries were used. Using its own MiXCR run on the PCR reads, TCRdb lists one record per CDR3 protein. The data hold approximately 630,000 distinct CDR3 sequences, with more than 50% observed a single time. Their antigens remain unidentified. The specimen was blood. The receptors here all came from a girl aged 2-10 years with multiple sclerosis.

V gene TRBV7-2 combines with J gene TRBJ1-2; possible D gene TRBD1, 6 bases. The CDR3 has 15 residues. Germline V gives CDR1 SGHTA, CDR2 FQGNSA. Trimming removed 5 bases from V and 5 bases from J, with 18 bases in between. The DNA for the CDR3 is TGTGCCAGCAGCCACCAACCGGGACACGAATATGGCTACACCTTC. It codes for CASSHQPGHEYGYTF.

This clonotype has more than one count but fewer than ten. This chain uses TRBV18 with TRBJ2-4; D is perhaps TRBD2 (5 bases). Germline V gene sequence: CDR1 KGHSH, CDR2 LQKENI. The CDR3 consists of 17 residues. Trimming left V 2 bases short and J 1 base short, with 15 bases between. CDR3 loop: CASSPNFGDGAKNIQYF. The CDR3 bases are TGTGCCAGCTCACCAAATTTCGGGGATGGGGCCAAAAACATTCAGTACTTC.

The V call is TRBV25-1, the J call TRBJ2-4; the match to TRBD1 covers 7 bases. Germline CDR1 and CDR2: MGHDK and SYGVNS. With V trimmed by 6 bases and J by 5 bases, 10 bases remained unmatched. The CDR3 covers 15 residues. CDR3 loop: CASRPDRVVQNIQYF. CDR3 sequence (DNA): TGTGCCAGCAGACCCGACAGGGTGGTCCAAAACATTCAGTACTTC.

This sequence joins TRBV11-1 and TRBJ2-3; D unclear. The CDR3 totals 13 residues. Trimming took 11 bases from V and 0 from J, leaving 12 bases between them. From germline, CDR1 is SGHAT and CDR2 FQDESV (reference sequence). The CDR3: CACGRSSTDTQYF. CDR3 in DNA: TGTGCCTGCGGTAGGTCCAGCACAGATACGCAGTATTTT.

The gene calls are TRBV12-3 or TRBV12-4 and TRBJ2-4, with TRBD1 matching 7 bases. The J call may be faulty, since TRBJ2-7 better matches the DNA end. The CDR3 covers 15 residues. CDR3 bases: TGTGCCAGCAGTTTAGACGGACAGGTTGGGCGCGAGCAGTACTTC. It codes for CASSLDGQVGREQYF.

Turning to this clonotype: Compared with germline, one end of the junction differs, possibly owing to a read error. This CDR3 is CASSSSTGSTNYGYTF. Here the CDR3 DNA reads TGTGCTAGCAGTTCGTCCACAGGGAGTACTAACTATGGCTACACCTTC. V is TRBV7-6 and J is TRBJ1-2; TRBD1 might be the D (6 bases). The germline V gene encodes CDR1 SGHVS and CDR2 FNYEAQ. This CDR3 is built from 16 residues.

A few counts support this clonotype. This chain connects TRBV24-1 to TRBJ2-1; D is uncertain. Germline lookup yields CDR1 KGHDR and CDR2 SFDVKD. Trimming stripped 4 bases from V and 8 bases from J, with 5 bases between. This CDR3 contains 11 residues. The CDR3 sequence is CATSEAHEQFF. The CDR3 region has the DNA TGTGCCACCAGTGAGGCTCATGAGCAGTTCTTC.